The clone carrying this TCR beta chain was found a few times. What it binds is not known. CDR1 is MNHNS, CDR2 SASEGT, per germline. V lost 1 base and J 1 base, leaving 14 bases between the germline ends. There are 17 residues in the CDR3. The data were obtained in a study of T cells in Graves' hyperthyroidism and ophthalmopathy. Study-wide results and limits: The model anticipated ophthalmopathy a median about six months pre-onset. Stable hyperthyroidism and ophthalmopathy were separated using 13 V-J signatures.

Ophthalmopathy cases scored 3 or more on the Clinical Activity Score and 4 or more on NOSPECS grade, with duration below 3 months. Fresh 10 ml peripheral blood yielded PBMCs. Researchers took RNA transcripts and amplified the TCR beta CDR3 regions from them. HTBI primers were employed in a first-round RT-PCR of the TCR CDR3. TCRdb reprocessed the multiplex PCR reads via MiXCR and lists one record per CDR3 protein. In the table there are about half a million distinct CDR3 sequences, under 25% of which are singletons. This rearrangement joins TRBV6-1 to TRBJ2-4; D is perhaps TRBD2 (5 bases). This TCR came from a woman between 65 and 79 years old with Graves' ophthalmopathy. The source material was blood. This chain's CDR3 is CASSEGLLPGAKNIQYF. The CDR3 region has the DNA TGTGCCAGCAGTGAAGGGCTCCTACCGGGGGCCAAAAACATTCAGTACTTC.